A selection of T cell receptor beta chains follows, all from one sample in a study of OX40 agonist ivuxolimab in advanced cancers. The repertoire was sequenced with immunoSEQ multiplex PCR; TCRdb's copy has only in-frame clones and lacks some. The repertoire includes 75,000 to 80,000 clones, 84% of them detected once, and over 6% sits in the top ten. This material consisted of CD4+ or CD8+ T cells sorted from blood, taken in a trial of the OX40 agonist ivuxolimab. All receptors derive from an adult with an advanced solid tumor such as melanoma, head and neck, liver or kidney cancer. Each CDR3 is given with its conserved first and last residue. The order of the fields is J gene, D gene, clone size, V gene, CDR3 protein, CDR3 DNA. D genes are given only for firm matches. The size of a clone is reported for some rows only, either as once, few or many, or as a class for expanded clones.

TRBJ1-5	TRBD1	-	TRBV10-3	CAISEGTGYNQPQHF	TGTGCCATCAGTGAGGGGACAGGGTATAATCAGCCCCAGCATTTT
TRBJ2-5	TRBD2	-	TRBV4-2	CASSQDGLAGALTYQETQYF	TGTGCCAGCAGCCAGGATGGACTAGCGGGGGCCCTAACTTACCAAGAGACCCAGTACTTC
TRBJ2-5	-	-	TRBV29-1	CSATSIEGTQYF	TGCAGCGCGACCTCGATAGAAGGTACCCAGTACTTC
TRBJ2-1	TRBD2	-	TRBV5-1	CASSLDPSGTYNEQFF	TGCGCCAGCAGCTTGGATCCTAGCGGTACCTACAATGAGCAGTTCTTC
TRBJ1-1	-	-	TRBV18	CASSPRRGDGTEAFF	TGTGCCAGCTCACCAAGGCGGGGGGATGGCACTGAAGCTTTCTTT
TRBJ2-4	-	-	TRBV19	CASSRIDPITKNIQYF	TGTGCCAGTAGTAGGATTGACCCTATTACCAAAAACATTCAGTACTTC
TRBJ2-1	TRBD2	-	TRBV19	CASSGGTSAYNEQFF	TGTGCCAGTAGTGGTGGGACTAGCGCATACAATGAGCAGTTCTTC
TRBJ1-1	-	once	TRBV4-1	CASSPLALARGNTEAFF	TGCGCCAGCAGTCCCTTAGCCCTGGCCAGGGGGAACACTGAAGCTTTCTTT
TRBJ2-7	-	-	TRBV7-2	CASSFGTVESYEQYF	TGTGCCAGCTCATTCGGGACGGTGGAATCCTACGAGCAGTACTTC
TRBJ1-2	-	-	TRBV10-3	CAISESGGVHGYTF	TGTGCCATCAGTGAGTCAGGCGGCGTCCATGGCTACACCTTC
TRBJ1-2	-	once	TRBV28	CASSPLGQAARYGYTF	TGTGCCAGCAGTCCCTTAGGGCAGGCCGCGCGCTATGGCTACACCTTC
TRBJ1-4	TRBD1	-	TRBV5-1	CASSLGDRKNEKLFF	TGCGCCAGCAGCTTGGGGGACAGGAAAAATGAAAAACTGTTTTTT
TRBJ1-1	-	few	TRBV5-4	CASSQQMVGSLRAEAFF	TGTGCCAGCAGCCAGCAAATGGTAGGGTCCCTTAGGGCTGAAGCTTTCTTT
TRBJ2-1	-	-	TRBV4-1	CASSQDAGSSYNEQFF	TGCGCCAGCAGCCAAGATGCAGGGAGCTCCTACAATGAGCAGTTCTTC
TRBJ1-2	-	few	TRBV15	CATSSGTPGYGYTF	TGTGCCACCAGCAGTGGAACTCCTGGGTACGGCTACACCTTC
TRBJ2-1	-	-	TRBV5-1	CASSSLTGYNEQFF	TGCGCCAGCAGCTCCCTCACCGGGTACAATGAGCAGTTCTTC
TRBJ2-2	TRBD1	few	TRBV25-1	CASSEAQGRKNTGELFF	TGTGCCAGCAGTGAAGCACAGGGGAGAAAGAACACCGGGGAGCTGTTTTTT
TRBJ2-3	TRBD1	-	TRBV7-3	CASSYRGRVGDTQYF	TGTGCCAGCAGCTACAGGGGGCGCGTGGGAGATACGCAGTATTTT
TRBJ2-2	TRBD1	-	TRBV9	CASSVGYRGNTGELFF	TGTGCCAGCAGCGTTGGGTACAGGGGTAACACCGGGGAGCTGTTTTTT
TRBJ1-6	TRBD1	few	TRBV10-3	CAISYRDSGTSPLHF	TGTGCCATCAGCTACCGGGACAGCGGAACCTCACCCCTCCACTTT
TRBJ2-5	TRBD1	-	TRBV5-1	CASSLGDRGKQETQYF	TGCGCCAGCAGCTTGGGGGACAGGGGTAAACAAGAGACCCAGTACTTC
TRBJ2-3	TRBD2	-	TRBV5-4	CASSPGLAGGSPDTQYF	TGTGCCAGCAGCCCGGGACTAGCGGGAGGGAGCCCAGATACGCAGTATTTT
TRBJ2-7	-	-	TRBV7-2	CASSLVARTLGEQYF	TGTGCCAGCAGCTTGGTCGCGAGGACCCTCGGGGAGCAGTACTTC
TRBJ1-5	-	-	TRBV6-5	CASSYSPNQPQHF	TGTGCCAGCAGTTACTCCCCAAATCAGCCCCAGCATTTT
TRBJ2-7	-	-	TRBV7-3	CASRGSYEQYF	TGTGCCAGCAGGGGATCCTACGAGCAGTACTTC
TRBJ1-4	-	-	TRBV29-1	CSVVLLKKLFF	TGCAGCGTTGTTTTATTAAAAAAACTGTTTTTT
TRBJ1-4	-	-	TRBV28	CASMPGWRGDEKLFF	TGTGCCAGCATGCCTGGCTGGAGAGGTGATGAAAAACTGTTTTTT
TRBJ2-6	TRBD2	-	TRBV7-3	CASSRIAGASGANVLTF	TGTGCCAGCAGCCGGATAGCGGGTGCCTCTGGGGCCAACGTCCTGACTTTC
TRBJ2-1	TRBD2	-	TRBV11-3	CASSLGSGGLVDEQFF	TGTGCCAGCAGCTTAGGATCGGGGGGGCTCGTGGATGAGCAGTTCTTC
TRBJ1-4	-	-	TRBV20-1	CSAPFNEKLFF	TGCAGTGCTCCCTTTAATGAAAAACTGTTTTTT
TRBJ1-2	TRBD1	-	TRBV7-2	CASSPRQGGEGYTF	TGTGCCAGCAGCCCAAGACAGGGGGGCGAGGGCTACACCTTC
TRBJ2-5	TRBD2	-	TRBV7-7	CASSAVAGQETQYF	TGTGCTAGCAGCGCCGTAGCGGGGCAAGAGACCCAGTACTTC
TRBJ1-1	-	-	TRBV30	CAWSIERPAFF	TGTGCCTGGAGTATCGAGAGACCGGCTTTCTTT
TRBJ2-7	TRBD2	once	TRBV11-2	CASGREKQYF	TGTGCCAGCGGGCGGGAGAAGCAGTACTTC
TRBJ1-2	-	-	TRBV6-5	CASSYRAGYGYTF	TGTGCCAGCAGTTACCGGGCGGGCTATGGCTACACCTTC
TRBJ2-4	-	-	TRBV19	CASSIGPSGAKNIQYF	TGTGCCAGTAGTATCGGCCCCTCGGGAGCCAAAAACATTCAGTACTTC
TRBJ2-6	-	-	TRBV10-2	CASSDTGSGANVLTF	TGCGCCAGCAGCGATACAGGATCCGGGGCCAACGTCCTGACTTTC
TRBJ2-2	-	-	TRBV5-4	CASSLPQSTGELFF	TGTGCCAGCAGCTTGCCACAGTCCACCGGGGAGCTGTTTTTT
TRBJ2-7	-	-	TRBV4-3	CASSQDYEGLLSYEQYF	TGCGCCAGCAGCCAAGATTACGAGGGACTCCTGTCCTACGAGCAGTACTTC
TRBJ2-3	-	once	TRBV10-3	CAISQGRGTDTQYF	TGTGCCATCAGCCAGGGTCGGGGCACAGATACGCAGTATTTT
TRBJ2-3	-	-	TRBV19	CASSPGHNTDTQYF	TGTGCCAGTAGTCCCGGACATAACACAGATACGCAGTATTTT
TRBJ1-2	TRBD1	-	TRBV28	CAGGQGEYGYTF	TGTGCGGGCGGACAGGGGGAGTATGGCTACACCTTC
TRBJ1-5	-	-	TRBV19	CASGHFPPGNQPQHF	TGTGCCAGCGGACATTTTCCCCCCGGAAATCAGCCCCAGCATTTT
TRBJ2-3	-	-	TRBV9	CASSADWTDTQYF	TGTGCCAGCAGCGCAGACTGGACAGATACGCAGTATTTT
TRBJ1-2	TRBD1	-	TRBV7-9	CASSQQGIGGYTF	TGTGCCAGCAGCCAACAGGGGATAGGTGGCTACACCTTC
TRBJ2-5	TRBD1	-	TRBV7-9	CASSFLETGSEETQYF	TGTGCCAGCAGCTTCCTTGAGACAGGGTCGGAAGAGACCCAGTACTTC
TRBJ1-2	-	once	TRBV30	CAWSCRQYGYTF	TGTGCCTGGAGTTGTAGACAGTATGGCTACACCTTC
TRBJ1-5	-	-	TRBV5-5	CASSLDRGNQPQHF	TGTGCCAGCAGCTTGGATAGGGGCAATCAGCCCCAGCATTTT
TRBJ2-5	-	-	TRBV18	CASSPSRETQYF	TGTGCCAGCTCACCATCTAGAGAGACCCAGTACTTC
TRBJ1-1	-	-	TRBV7-2	CASSRIRGTEAFF	TGTGCCAGCAGCCGAATCAGGGGCACTGAAGCTTTCTTT
TRBJ2-1	TRBD1	-	TRBV7-8	CASSDRGIYNEQFF	TGTGCCAGCAGCGACAGGGGGATTTACAATGAGCAGTTCTTC
TRBJ1-2	TRBD1	-	TRBV15	CATRSGQGDYGYTF	TGTGCCACCAGATCCGGACAGGGGGACTATGGCTACACCTTC
TRBJ1-2	-	few	TRBV19	CASNLRDNYGYTF	TGTGCCAGTAACCTCCGGGACAACTATGGCTACACCTTC
TRBJ1-5	TRBD1	once	TRBV29-1	CSVETGTGNQPQHF	TGCAGCGTTGAGACCGGGACAGGCAATCAGCCCCAGCATTTT